The source of this TCR beta chain is a study of T cells after yellow fever vaccination. This clonotype was counted between two and nine times. Via MiXCR, TCRdb re-called the 5' RACE reads, giving one row per CDR3 protein. The sample has roughly 400,000 distinct CDR3 sequences; roughly a sixth are singletons. CDR1 SGDLS and CDR2 YYNGEE come from the germline V gene. V lost 4 bases, J lost 9 bases, and 10 bases stayed unmatched. This CDR3 spans 15 amino acids. The chain combines TRBV9 with TRBJ1-6; 7 bases agree with TRBD1. This sample comprised PBMCs, obtained before the yellow fever booster vaccination. The origin of this receptor is a man between 18 and 29 years old who received the YFV17D yellow fever vaccine. CDR3: CASSPTAAGGSPLHF. CDR3 nucleotides: TGTGCCAGCAGCCCCACCGCGGCAGGGGGTTCACCCCTCCACTTT.